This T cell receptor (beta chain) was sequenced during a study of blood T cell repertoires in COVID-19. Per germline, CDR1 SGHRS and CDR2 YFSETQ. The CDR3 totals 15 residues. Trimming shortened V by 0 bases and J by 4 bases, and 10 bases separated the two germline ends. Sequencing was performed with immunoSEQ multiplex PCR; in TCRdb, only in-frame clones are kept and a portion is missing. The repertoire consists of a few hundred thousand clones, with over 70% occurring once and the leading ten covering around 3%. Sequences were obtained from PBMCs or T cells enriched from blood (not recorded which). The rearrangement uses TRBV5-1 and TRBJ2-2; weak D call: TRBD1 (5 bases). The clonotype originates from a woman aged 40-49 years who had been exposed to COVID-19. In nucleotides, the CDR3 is TGCGCCAGCAGCTTGGGATCAGGGCTCACCGGGGAGCTGTTTTTT. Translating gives CASSLGSGLTGELFF.